This TCR beta chain was retrieved from a study of T cell repertoires in cytomegalovirus infection. The study's findings and limits: Predominance within the ex vivo response was attributable to HLA-C-restricted CMV-specific TCR beta clonotypes.

MiXCR, run by TCRdb on the reads, gives a single entry per CDR3 protein. The sample contains hundreds of thousands of distinct CDR3 sequences, 9.6% of which appear only once. The CDR3 is made up of 15 amino acids. After removal of 6 bases from V and 7 bases from J, the junction contained 10 bases not matched to a gene. In germline, CDR1 is MRHNA, CDR2 SNTAGT. As to this clonotype: Its target is not known.

Sequenced sample: PBMCs. This clonotype originated in a human donor in good health (CMV status not recorded). Some clones in this sample may be carry-over from other donors' samples. The J gene is TRBJ1-2, the V gene TRBV6-4; 11 nucleotides line up with TRBD1. This CDR3 is CASSPDRGLRAGYTF. CDR3 in DNA: TGTGCCAGCAGCCCGGACAGGGGGCTTCGCGCTGGCTACACCTTC.